One sample yielded the 5 T cell receptor beta chains listed below, sequenced in a study of Ad26.COV2.S vaccination and SARS-CoV-2 variants. Data came from immunoSEQ multiplex PCR; TCRdb stores just in-frame clones and leaves some out. The sample lists a few hundred thousand clones; roughly 89% were seen once. The treatment denotes: about 20 received Ad26.COV2.S at low or high dose, single or two shots; roughly 5 received placebo; per-sample allocation not given. Following the first vaccine or placebo injection, samples were taken on day 63. The sequencing used peripheral blood, collected in a trial of Ad26.COV2.S vaccine versus placebo. Every receptor here comes from a person between 18 and 65 years old who received the Ad26.COV2.S COVID-19 vaccine or a placebo.

This clone has just a few counts. The genes are TRBV7-8 and TRBJ1-1, with a tentative D call TRBD1 (5 bases). Germline V gene lookup returns CDR1 SGHVS and CDR2 FQNEAQ. V was trimmed by 4 bases and J by 0 bases, leaving 9 bases between them. This CDR3 spans 14 amino acids. CDR3 sequence (DNA): TGTGCCAGCAGCTCGGGACTCTTGAACACTGAAGCTTTCTTT. Protein sequence: CASSSGLLNTEAFF.

The rearrangement joins TRBV7-9 to TRBJ1-6; no reliable D call. Germline V lookup: CDR1 SEHNR, CDR2 FQNEAQ (reference sequence). V was clipped by 1 base and J by 6 bases, with 10 bases between them. The CDR3 is made up of 15 amino acids. CDR3 sequence reads: CASSLEGQANSPLHF. CDR3 nucleotides: TGTGCCAGCAGCTTAGAAGGGCAGGCTAATTCACCCCTCCACTTT.

The gene calls are TRBV5-5 and TRBJ2-7; no clear D. The CDR3 spans 14 residues. Germline assignment: CDR1 SGHKS and CDR2 YYEKEE (reference sequence). CDR3 bases: TGTGCCAGCAGTTTGGAGATACAGTTCTACGAGCAGTACGTC. The encoded protein is CASSLEIQFYEQYV.

V and J are TRBV4-2 and TRBJ1-5, with 7 bases aligning to TRBD1. Germline V gives CDR1 LGHNA, CDR2 YNFKEQ. The ends lost 0 bases at V and 9 bases at J; junction bases unmatched: 14. This CDR3 contains 17 residues. CDR3 nucleotide sequence: TGTGCCAGCAGCCAAGACTCGGTCAGGGGGGACGACGGGCCCCAGCATTTT. It translates to CASSQDSVRGDDGPQHF.

As DNA, the CDR3 is TGTGCCAGCAGCCAAAATTGGCAGGGGAGCACAGATACGCAGTATTTT. Amino acids: CASSQNWQGSTDTQYF. This chain uses TRBV7-6 with TRBJ2-3; the D gene is possibly TRBD1 (6 bases). The CDR3 has 16 amino acids. Germline V gives CDR1 SGHVS, CDR2 FNYEAQ. With 5 bases removed from V and 0 bases from J, the gap between germline ends came to 15 bases.